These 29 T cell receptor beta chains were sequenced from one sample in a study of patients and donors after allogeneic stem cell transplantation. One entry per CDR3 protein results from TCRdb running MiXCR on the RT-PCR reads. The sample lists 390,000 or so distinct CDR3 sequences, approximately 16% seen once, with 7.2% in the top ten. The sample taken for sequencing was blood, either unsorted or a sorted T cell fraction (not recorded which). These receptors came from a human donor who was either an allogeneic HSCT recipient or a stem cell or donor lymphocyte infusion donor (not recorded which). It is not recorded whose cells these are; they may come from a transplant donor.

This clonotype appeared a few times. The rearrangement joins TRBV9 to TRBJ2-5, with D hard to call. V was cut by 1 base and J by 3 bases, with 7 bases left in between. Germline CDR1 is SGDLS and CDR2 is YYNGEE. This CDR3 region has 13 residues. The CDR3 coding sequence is TGTGCCAGCAGCGTACAAAACGAAGAGACCCAGTACTTC. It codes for CASSVQNEETQYF. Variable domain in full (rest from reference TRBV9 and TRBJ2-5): DSGVTQTPKHLITATGQRVTLRCSPRSGDLSVYWYQQSLDQGLQFLIQYYNGEERAKGNILERFSAQQFPDLHSELNLSSLELGDSALYFCASSVQNEETQYFGPGTRLLVL.

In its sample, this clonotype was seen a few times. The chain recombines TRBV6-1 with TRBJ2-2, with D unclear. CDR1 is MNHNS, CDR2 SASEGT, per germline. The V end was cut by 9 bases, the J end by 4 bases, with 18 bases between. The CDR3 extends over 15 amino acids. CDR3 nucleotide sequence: TGTGCCAGTCGTACGAGTCCCGTCCCCACCGGGGAGCTGTTTTTT. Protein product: CASRTSPVPTGELFF.

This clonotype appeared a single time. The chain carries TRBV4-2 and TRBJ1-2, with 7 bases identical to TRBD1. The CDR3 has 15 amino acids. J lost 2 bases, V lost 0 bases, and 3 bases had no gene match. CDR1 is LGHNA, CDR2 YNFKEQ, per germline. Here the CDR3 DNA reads TGTGCCAGCAGCCAAGACCCACAGGGGAACTATGGCTACACCTTC. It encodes CASSQDPQGNYGYTF.

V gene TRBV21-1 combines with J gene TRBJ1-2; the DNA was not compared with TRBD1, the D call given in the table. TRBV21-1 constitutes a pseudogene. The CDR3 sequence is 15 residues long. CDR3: CASSNRDRVTYGYTF. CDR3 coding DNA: TGTGCCAGCAGCAACCGGGACAGGGTTACCTATGGCTACACCTTC.

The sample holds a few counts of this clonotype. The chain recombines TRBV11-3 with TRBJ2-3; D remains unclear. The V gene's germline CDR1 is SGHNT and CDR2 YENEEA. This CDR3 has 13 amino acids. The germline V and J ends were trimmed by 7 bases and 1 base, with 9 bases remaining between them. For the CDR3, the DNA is TGTGCCAGCACCATCTATGGCACAGATACGCAGTATTTT. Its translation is CASTIYGTDTQYF.

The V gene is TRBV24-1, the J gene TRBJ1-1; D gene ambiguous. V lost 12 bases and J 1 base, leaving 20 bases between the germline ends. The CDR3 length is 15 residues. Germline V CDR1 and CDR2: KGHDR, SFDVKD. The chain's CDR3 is CAPTSSAVRNTEAFF. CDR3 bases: TGTGCCCCCACCAGTTCTGCAGTTAGGAACACTGAAGCTTTCTTT.

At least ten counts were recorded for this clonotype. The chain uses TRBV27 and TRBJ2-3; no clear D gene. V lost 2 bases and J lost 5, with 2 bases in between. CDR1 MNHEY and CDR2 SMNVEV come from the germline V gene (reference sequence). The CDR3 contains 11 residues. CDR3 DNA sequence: TGTGCCAGCAGTTTAAGAGATACGCAGTATTTT. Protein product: CASSLRDTQYF.

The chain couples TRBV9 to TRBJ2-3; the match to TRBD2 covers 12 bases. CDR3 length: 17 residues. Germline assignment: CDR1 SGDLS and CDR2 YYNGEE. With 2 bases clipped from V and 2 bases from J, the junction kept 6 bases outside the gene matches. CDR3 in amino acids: CASSVSSGRATTDTQYF. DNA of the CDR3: TGTGCCAGCAGCGTTTCTAGCGGGAGGGCGACCACAGATACGCAGTATTTT.

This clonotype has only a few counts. CDR3 sequence: CASSLYRDGYEQYF. The CDR3 coding sequence is TGTGCCAGCAGCTTGTACAGGGACGGGTACGAGCAGTACTTC. V usage is TRBV5-6 and J usage is TRBJ2-7; a weak D match, TRBD1 (6 bases). CDR3 length equals 14 residues. Germline V gene sequence: CDR1 SGHDT, CDR2 YYEEEE. V dropped 1 base and J dropped 4 bases, with 12 bases sitting between them. Combining the CDR3 with reference TRBV5-6 and TRBJ2-7 gives the whole variable domain DAGVTQSPTHLIKTRGQQVTLRCSPKSGHDTVSWYQQALGQGPQFIFQYYEEEERQRGNFPDRFSGHQFPNYSSELNVNALLLGDSALYLCASSLYRDGYEQYFGPGTRLTVT.

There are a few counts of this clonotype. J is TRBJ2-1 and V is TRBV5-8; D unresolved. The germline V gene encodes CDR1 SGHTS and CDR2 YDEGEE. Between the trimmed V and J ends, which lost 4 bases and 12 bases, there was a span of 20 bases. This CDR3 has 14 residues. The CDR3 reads CASSPRSWAKGQFF. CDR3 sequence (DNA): TGTGCCAGCAGCCCGCGATCTTGGGCCAAGGGGCAGTTCTTC.

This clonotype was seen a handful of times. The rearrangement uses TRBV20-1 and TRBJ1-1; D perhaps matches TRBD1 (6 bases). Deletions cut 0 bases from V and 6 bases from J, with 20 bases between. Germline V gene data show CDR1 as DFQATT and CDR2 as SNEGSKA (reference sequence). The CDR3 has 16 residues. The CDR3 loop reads CSARDPQFGGAAEAFF. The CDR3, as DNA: TGCAGTGCTAGAGATCCCCAGTTCGGGGGGGCCGCTGAAGCTTTCTTT.

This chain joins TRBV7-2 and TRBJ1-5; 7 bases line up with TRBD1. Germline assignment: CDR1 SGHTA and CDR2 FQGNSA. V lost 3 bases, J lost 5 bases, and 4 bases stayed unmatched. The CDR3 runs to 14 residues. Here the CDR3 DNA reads TGTGCCAGCAGCTTGGGACAGAGCTATCAGCCCCAGCATTTT. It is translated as CASSLGQSYQPQHF.

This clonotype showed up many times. This CDR3 reads CASSPQDRHEQFF. For the CDR3, the DNA is TGCGCCAGCAGCCCCCAGGACCGGCATGAGCAGTTCTTC. The V and J genes are TRBV5-1 and TRBJ2-1; D uncertain. CDR3 length: 13 amino acids. V lost 4 bases and J lost 8, with 13 bases in between. The germline V gene has CDR1 SGHRS and CDR2 YFSETQ.

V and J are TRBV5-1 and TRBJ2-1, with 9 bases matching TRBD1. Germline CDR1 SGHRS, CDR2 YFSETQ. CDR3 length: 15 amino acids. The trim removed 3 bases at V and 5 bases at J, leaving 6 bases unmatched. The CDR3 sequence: CASSSGTGPNNEQFF. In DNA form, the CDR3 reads TGCGCCAGCAGCTCCGGGACAGGGCCCAACAATGAGCAGTTCTTC.

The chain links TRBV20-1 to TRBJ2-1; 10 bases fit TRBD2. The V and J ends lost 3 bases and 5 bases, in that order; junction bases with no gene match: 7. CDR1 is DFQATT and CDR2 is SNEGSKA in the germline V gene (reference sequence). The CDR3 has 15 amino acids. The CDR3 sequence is CSASILAGINNEQFF. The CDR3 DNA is TGCAGTGCTAGCATACTAGCGGGGATTAACAATGAGCAGTTCTTC.

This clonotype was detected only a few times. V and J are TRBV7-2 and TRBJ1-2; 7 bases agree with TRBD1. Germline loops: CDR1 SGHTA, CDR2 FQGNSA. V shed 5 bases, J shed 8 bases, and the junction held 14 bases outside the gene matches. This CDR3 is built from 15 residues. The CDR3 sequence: CASSTSLDRAKGYTF. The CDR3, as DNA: TGTGCCAGCAGCACATCCCTCGACAGGGCTAAGGGCTACACCTTC.

The CDR3 nucleotides are TGTGCCAGCAGCCAAGATAGAGCGGGAATCGGCACAGATACGCAGTATTTT. Residues: CASSQDRAGIGTDTQYF. V is TRBV4-2 and J is TRBJ2-3; 7 positions match TRBD2. The CDR3 contains 17 residues. The V gene end was trimmed by 0 bases and the J gene end by 1 base; junction bases not matched to a gene: 7. In germline, CDR1 is LGHNA, CDR2 YNFKEQ.

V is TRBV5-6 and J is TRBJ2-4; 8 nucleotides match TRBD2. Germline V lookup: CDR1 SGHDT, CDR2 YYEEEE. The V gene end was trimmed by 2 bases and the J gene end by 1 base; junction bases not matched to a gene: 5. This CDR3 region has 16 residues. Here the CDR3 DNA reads TGTGCCAGCAGCTTAGGAGCGGGGGCCGCCAAAAACATTCAGTACTTC. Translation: CASSLGAGAAKNIQYF.

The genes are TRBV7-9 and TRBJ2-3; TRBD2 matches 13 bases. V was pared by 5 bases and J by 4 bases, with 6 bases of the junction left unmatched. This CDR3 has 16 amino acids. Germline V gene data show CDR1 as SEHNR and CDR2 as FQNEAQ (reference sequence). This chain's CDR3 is CASSDRTSGSPDTQYF. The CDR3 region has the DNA TGTGCCAGCAGCGACCGGACTAGCGGGAGCCCAGATACGCAGTATTTT. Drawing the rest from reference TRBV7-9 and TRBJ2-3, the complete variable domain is DTGVSQNPRHKITKRGQNVTFRCDPISEHNRLYWYRQTLGQGPEFLTYFQNEAQLEKSRLLSDRFSAERPKGSFSTLEIQRTEQGDSAMYLCASSDRTSGSPDTQYFGPGTRLTVL.

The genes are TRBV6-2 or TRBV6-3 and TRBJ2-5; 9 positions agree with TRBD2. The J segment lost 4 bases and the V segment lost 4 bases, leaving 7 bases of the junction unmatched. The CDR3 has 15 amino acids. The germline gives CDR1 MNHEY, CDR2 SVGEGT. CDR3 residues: CASSSWAGGRETQYF. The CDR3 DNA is TGTGCCAGCAGTTCGTGGGCGGGAGGGAGAGAGACCCAGTACTTC.

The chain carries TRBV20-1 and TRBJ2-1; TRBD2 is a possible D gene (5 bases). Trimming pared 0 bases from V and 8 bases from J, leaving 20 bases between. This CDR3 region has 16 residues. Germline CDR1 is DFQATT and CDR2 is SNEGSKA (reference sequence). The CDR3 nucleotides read TGCAGTGCTAGAGATATCCGGGGAAGTAGATCTCATGAGCAGTTCTTC. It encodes CSARDIRGSRSHEQFF.

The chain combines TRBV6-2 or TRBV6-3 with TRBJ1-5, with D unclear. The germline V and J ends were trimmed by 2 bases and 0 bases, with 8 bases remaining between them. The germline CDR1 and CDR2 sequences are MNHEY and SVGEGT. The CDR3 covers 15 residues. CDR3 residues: CASSYEGISNQPQHF. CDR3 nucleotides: TGTGCCAGCAGTTACGAAGGAATTAGCAATCAGCCCCAGCATTTT.

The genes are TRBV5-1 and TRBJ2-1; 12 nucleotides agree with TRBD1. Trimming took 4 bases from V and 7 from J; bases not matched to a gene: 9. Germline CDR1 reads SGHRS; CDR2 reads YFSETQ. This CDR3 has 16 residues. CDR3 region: CASSTRDRGRRNEQFF. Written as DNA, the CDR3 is TGCGCCAGCAGCACCCGGGACAGGGGGCGGCGGAATGAGCAGTTCTTC.

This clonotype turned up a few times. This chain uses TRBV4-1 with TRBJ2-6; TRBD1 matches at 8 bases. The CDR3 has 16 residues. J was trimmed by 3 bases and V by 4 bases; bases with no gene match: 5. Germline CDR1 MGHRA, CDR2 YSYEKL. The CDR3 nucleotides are TGCGCCAGCAGCCCGTGGACAGGGAATGGGGCCAACGTCCTGACTTTC. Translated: CASSPWTGNGANVLTF.

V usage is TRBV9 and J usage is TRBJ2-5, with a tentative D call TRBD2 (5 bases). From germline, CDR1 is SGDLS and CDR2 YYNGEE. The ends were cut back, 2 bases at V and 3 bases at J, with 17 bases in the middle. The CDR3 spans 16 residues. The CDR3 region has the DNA TGTGCCAGCAGCGTTGGACGGCGGAGGAAGGAAGAGACCCAGTACTTC. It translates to CASSVGRRRKEETQYF.

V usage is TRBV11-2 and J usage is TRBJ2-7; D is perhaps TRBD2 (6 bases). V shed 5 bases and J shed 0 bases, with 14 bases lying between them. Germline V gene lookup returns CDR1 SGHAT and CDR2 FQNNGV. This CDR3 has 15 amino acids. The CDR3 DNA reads TGTGCCAGCAGCCGTCGGGGGACTCACTCCTACGAGCAGTACTTC. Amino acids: CASSRRGTHSYEQYF.

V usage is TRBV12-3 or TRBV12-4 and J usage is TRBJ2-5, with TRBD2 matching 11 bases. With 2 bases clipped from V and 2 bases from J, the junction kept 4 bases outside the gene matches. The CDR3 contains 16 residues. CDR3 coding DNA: TGTGCCAGCAGTTTAAGACTAGCGGGGTTTCAAGAGACCCAGTACTTC. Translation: CASSLRLAGFQETQYF.

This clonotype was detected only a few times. CDR3 sequence reads: CASSPSGDSYNSPLHF. The CDR3 region has the DNA TGTGCCAGCAGTCCGTCCGGGGACTCCTATAATTCACCCCTCCACTTT. V and J are TRBV27 and TRBJ1-6; no clear D gene. Germline values: CDR1 MNHEY, CDR2 SMNVEV (reference sequence). The CDR3 has 16 residues. Trimming took 5 bases from V and 0 from J, leaving 11 bases between them.

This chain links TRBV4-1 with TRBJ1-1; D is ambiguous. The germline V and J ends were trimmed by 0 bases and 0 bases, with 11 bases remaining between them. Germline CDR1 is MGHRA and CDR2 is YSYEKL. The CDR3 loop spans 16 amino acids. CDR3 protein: CASSQDGGLLNTEAFF. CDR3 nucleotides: TGCGCCAGCAGCCAAGATGGCGGACTCCTGAACACTGAAGCTTTCTTT.